The rows below give T cell receptor beta chains drawn from one sample of a study of T cell responses to AZD1222 COVID-19 vaccine. Libraries were prepared by immunoSEQ multiplex PCR; TCRdb keeps only in-frame clonotypes and omits some of them. The sample shows about 120,000 clones, around 90% of them seen only once. The input for sequencing was peripheral blood, taken 28 days after the second dose of the MenACWY control vaccine. These receptors originate from an adult who received the MenACWY meningococcal vaccine as a control. CDR3s leave out the opening cysteine and the closing phenylalanine or tryptophan.

V | CDR3
TRBV5-1 | ASSTTSGPRLASGLF
TRBV18 | ASSPPGRGVGNEQF
TRBV19 | ASSRTGTRVDEQF
TRBV28 | ASILSGLVSQPQH
TRBV5-6 | ASSEPGQAHYGYT
TRBV5-6 | ASSLSDFPNPETQY
TRBV3-1/TRBV3-2 | ASSQRGSYNEQF
TRBV6-5 | ASSFGTSGGVDTQY
TRBV5-1 | ASSSQGVATQY
TRBV18 | ASSPLVMTGFADTQY
TRBV5-6 | ASSWGDTENIQY
TRBV18 | ASSPSGTGWGEQY
TRBV24-1 | ATSEPDRDYGYT
TRBV5-4 | ASSLGNSPLH
TRBV28 | ASSLYRVVEKLF
TRBV11-2 | ASSLVGHLQLGRAEAF
TRBV28 | ASSSRGDEQF
TRBV14 | ASSLGDRATNEKLF
TRBV29-1 | SVGGSSGTYEQY
TRBV21-1 | ASSKESGHQYQPQH
TRBV6-5 | ASSFWTPTSTDTQY
TRBV7-2 | ASSLGGLKEGKNIQY
TRBV30 | AWSTRGTTEAF
TRBV7-8 | ASSLVGYTGVNEQF
TRBV5-6 | ASSRMLWGNTEAF
TRBV5-4 | ASSSGTSGSTEQF
TRBV18 | ASSAGSKGVGELF
TRBV6-2/TRBV6-3 | ASSVQGYQPQH
TRBV19 | ASSIGQLNQPQH
TRBV27 | ASRQVGSSGYT
TRBV18 | ASSPGVSNQPQH
TRBV19 | ATPDGTGVPGELF
TRBV7-3 | ASSSRLAGFTTGELF
TRBV24-1 | ATSDLGVAGGPTGELF
TRBV28 | ASSPGTGVFHEQY
TRBV5-6 | ASSLDSPGAGGEQY
TRBV11-2 | ASSENGGRETQY
TRBV23-1 | ASNTEGRSNTEAF
TRBV6-2/TRBV6-3 | ASSYSRDGNQPQH
TRBV28 | ASCERSWNQPQH
TRBV7-9 | ASSRDSANYGYT
TRBV2 | ASWWETQY
TRBV6-5 | ASSYSFVFSGYT
TRBV5-1 | ASREGGNQPQH
TRBV5-1 | ASSFSGGSQPQH
TRBV20-1 | SASSGPHYEQY
TRBV9 | ASSPRGRTHTGELF
TRBV6-5 | ASLGWGGEGNEQF
TRBV11-2 | ASSRTTGQGGYSPLH
TRBV28 | ASSFTSGSSDTQY
TRBV12-3/TRBV12-4 | ASTTFGGDTQY
TRBV12-3/TRBV12-4 | ASSLRERLAQH
TRBV30 | AWTLQGAAGYT
TRBV2 | ASSEGNPH
TRBV19 | ATNGGAGGAGVNTGELF